This T cell receptor (beta chain) is from a study of cytomegalovirus exposure and HLA in healthy donors. General study points: As a later analysis revealed, the rate of TCR association differed by HLA locus, with DRB1 most and HLA-C fewest. Most of the TCR beta V segments (in an earlier analysis) were productive either about 87% or about 30% of the time. No immune exposure information besides CMV serostatus was available.

Trimming took off 5 bases at V and 3 bases at J, with 19 bases between the two ends. Germline assignment: CDR1 LGHNT and CDR2 FRNRAP. The CDR3 covers 16 residues. For this clone: Its antigen is unknown.

The PCR used 60 Vbeta and 13 Jbeta primers. Original analysis: Roughly 83 million unique TCR beta chains, roughly 11 million of them shared, were counted by a later analysis. Sequencing was performed with immunoSEQ multiplex PCR; in TCRdb, only in-frame clones are kept and a portion is missing. Clone size and V and J calls were adopted from that table, with D and trimming inferred from the DNA. The table includes around 140,000 clones, more than 60% detected once. The receptor was isolated from a woman aged 18-30 years in good health and CMV-seronegative. The sequenced material came from PBMCs. The chain couples TRBV12-5 to TRBJ1-1, with TRBD1 as a possible D gene (6 bases). CDR3 region: CASGPPWRGGDTEAFF. The CDR3 bases are TGTGCTAGTGGTCCCCCATGGCGGGGGGGCGACACTGAAGCTTTCTTT.